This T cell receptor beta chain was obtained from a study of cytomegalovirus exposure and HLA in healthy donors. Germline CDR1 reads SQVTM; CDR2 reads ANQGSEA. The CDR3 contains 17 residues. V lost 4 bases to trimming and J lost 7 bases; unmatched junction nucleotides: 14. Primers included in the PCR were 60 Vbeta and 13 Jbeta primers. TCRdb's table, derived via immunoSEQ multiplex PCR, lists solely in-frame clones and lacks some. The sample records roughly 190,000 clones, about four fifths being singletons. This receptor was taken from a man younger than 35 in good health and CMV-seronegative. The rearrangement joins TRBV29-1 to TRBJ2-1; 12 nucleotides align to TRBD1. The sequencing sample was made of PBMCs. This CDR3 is CSVVYTGTGGLGNEQFF. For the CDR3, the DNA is TGCAGCGTTGTATATACCGGGACAGGGGGCTTGGGGAATGAGCAGTTCTTC.